This passage covers 15 T cell receptor beta chains from one sample sequenced in a study of blood T cell repertoires in COVID-19. Produced via immunoSEQ multiplex PCR; TCRdb's table is partial and in-frame only. The profile shows 59,000 or so clones, 83% of them singletons. The specimen sequenced was peripheral blood. The receptors shown here come from a human donor in a cohort sampled during active COVID-19.

This rearrangement joins TRBV6-5 to TRBJ1-2; a possible D gene is TRBD1 (5 bases). The V gene lost 4 bases and the J gene lost 0 bases, with 15 bases spanning the gap. The length of the CDR3 is 16 residues. Per germline, CDR1 MNHEY and CDR2 SVGAGI. CDR3 sequence: CASSWGLRRANYGYTF. In DNA, the CDR3 is TGTGCCAGCAGTTGGGGCCTACGTCGGGCTAACTATGGCTACACCTTC.

The V call is TRBV7-2, the J call TRBJ2-3; 7 bases fit TRBD2. The CDR3 runs 15 residues. Germline V CDR1 and CDR2: SGHTA, FQGNSA. V dropped 5 bases and J dropped 4; count of bases not matched to a gene: 9. CDR3 residues: CASSLERGGADTQYF. The CDR3 DNA is TGTGCCAGCAGCCTGGAGCGGGGAGGAGCAGATACGCAGTATTTT.

This clone occurred once. This chain joins TRBV25-1 and TRBJ1-5, with D tentatively TRBD1 (6 bases). The germline V and J ends were trimmed by 5 bases and 9 bases, with 23 bases remaining between them. Looked up from germline, CDR1 is MGHDK and CDR2 is SYGVNS. The CDR3 is 16 residues long. The DNA of the CDR3 is TGTGCCAGCAGTCCGCCCTCAACAGGGTCACCCTCGCCCCAGCATTTT. It is translated as CASSPPSTGSPSPQHF.

The chain couples TRBV5-5 to TRBJ2-3, with D unresolved. Germline values: CDR1 SGHKS, CDR2 YYEKEE (reference sequence). This CDR3 is 14 amino acids long. The V gene lost 4 bases and the J gene lost 3 bases, with 12 bases spanning the gap. Written as DNA, the CDR3 is TGTGCCAGCAGCCCTAAACCTATGACAGATACGCAGTATTTT. Translated, it gives CASSPKPMTDTQYF.

This clone came up once. The chain has TRBV3-1 (or the pseudogene TRBV3-2) and TRBJ1-2; D gene ambiguous. Germline values: CDR1 LGHDT, CDR2 YNNKEL (reference sequence). The V end lost 3 bases, the J end lost 7 bases, and 12 bases lay between the germline ends. This CDR3 contains 13 residues. The CDR3 sequence is CASSQEQIFGYTF. CDR3 coding DNA: TGTGCCAGCAGCCAGGAACAGATTTTTGGCTACACCTTC.

V usage is TRBV6-1 and J usage is TRBJ2-7, with a tentative D call TRBD2 (6 bases). The CDR3 contains 13 residues. The V and J ends lost 3 bases and 6 bases respectively, with 12 bases between them. Germline CDR1 and CDR2: MNHNS and SASEGT. The DNA of the CDR3 is TGTGCCAGCAGTGAGGGGGGAGTACGCGAGCAGTACTTC. This encodes CASSEGGVREQYF.

CDR3 protein: CAWSGGVRSYNEQFF. CDR3 sequence (DNA): TGTGCCTGGTCGGGAGGGGTTCGCTCCTACAATGAGCAGTTCTTC. This rearrangement joins TRBV30 to TRBJ2-1; 8 nucleotides line up with TRBD2. The J segment lost 0 bases and the V segment lost 5 bases, leaving 6 bases of the junction unmatched. Germline-derived CDR1 and CDR2 are GTSNPN and SVGIG (reference sequence). The CDR3 spans 15 residues.

Remarks on this clone: Other DNA sequences of this sample code for an identical CDR3. V gene TRBV24-1 combines with J gene TRBJ2-3; TRBD1 matches at 7 bases. CDR1 and CDR2 (germline): KGHDR, SFDVKD. V lost 9 bases, J lost 1 base, and 3 bases stayed unmatched. The CDR3 has 13 amino acids. CDR3 sequence (DNA): TGTGCCACCCGGGACAGTGGCACAGATACGCAGTATTTT. This translates into CATRDSGTDTQYF.

The chain has TRBV4-3 and TRBJ2-3; D uncertain. V was clipped by 0 bases and J by 5 bases, with 6 bases between them. The CDR3 covers 13 residues. In germline, CDR1 is LGHNA, CDR2 YSLEER. The CDR3 DNA reads as TGCGCCAGCAGCCAAGAAAGACTAGATACGCAGTATTTT. Amino acids: CASSQERLDTQYF.

This clone was recorded at least ten times. The CDR3 DNA reads TGTGCCAGCAGTGAAAGCCCAGCGGGGGAGGGCGAGCAGTACTTC. Translated, it gives CASSESPAGEGEQYF. V usage is TRBV6-1 and J usage is TRBJ2-7, with 8 bases that match TRBD2. This CDR3 spans 15 amino acids. The germline gives CDR1 MNHNS, CDR2 SASEGT. With 2 bases clipped from V and 6 bases from J, the junction kept 9 bases outside the gene matches.

The chain couples TRBV5-6 to TRBJ2-5; tentatively, D is TRBD2 (5 bases). Germline assignment: CDR1 SGHDT and CDR2 YYEEEE. This CDR3 is built from 14 residues. Deletions cut 4 bases from V and 0 bases from J, with 10 bases between. The CDR3 bases are TGTGCCAGCAGCAAAACGGGAAACCAAGAGACCCAGTACTTC. This gives the protein CASSKTGNQETQYF.

The chain uses TRBV5-1 and TRBJ1-2; 9 bases are a match to TRBD1. Germline V gene lookup returns CDR1 SGHRS and CDR2 YFSETQ. This CDR3 spans 16 amino acids. V lost 4 bases to trimming and J lost 7 bases; unmatched junction nucleotides: 14. CDR3 amino acids: CASSTTGQGEVGGYTF. In DNA form, the CDR3 reads TGCGCCAGCAGCACCACGGGACAGGGTGAGGTCGGTGGCTACACCTTC.

The gene calls are TRBV27 and TRBJ2-4, with TRBD1 matching over 8 bases. This CDR3 comprises 15 residues. CDR1 is MNHEY, CDR2 SMNVEV, per germline (reference sequence). The trim removed 5 bases at V and 2 bases at J, leaving 5 bases unmatched. Here the CDR3 DNA reads TGTGCCAGCAGTCGTCAGGGGGCACCCAAAAACATTCAGTACTTC. Its protein product is CASSRQGAPKNIQYF.

This clone was seen more than once but under ten times. The chain has TRBV5-1 and TRBJ2-4; 10 bases map to TRBD2. CDR3 length: 19 residues. Germline V lookup: CDR1 SGHRS, CDR2 YFSETQ. V gave up 1 base and J gave up 5 bases; unmatched junction bases: 15. The CDR3 nucleotides read TGCGCCAGCAGCTTGTTAGGCCTAGCGGGGGCCCGGAACCAAAACATTCAGTACTTC. This translates into CASSLLGLAGARNQNIQYF.

The genes are TRBV2 and TRBJ1-2; D is perhaps TRBD1 (6 bases). This CDR3 contains 14 residues. The V end was cut by 3 bases, the J end by 2 bases, with 10 bases between. Germline V lookup: CDR1 SNHLY, CDR2 FYNNEI. The chain's CDR3 is CASSDQGRNYGYTF. The CDR3 DNA is TGTGCCAGCAGTGATCAGGGGCGGAACTATGGCTACACCTTC.